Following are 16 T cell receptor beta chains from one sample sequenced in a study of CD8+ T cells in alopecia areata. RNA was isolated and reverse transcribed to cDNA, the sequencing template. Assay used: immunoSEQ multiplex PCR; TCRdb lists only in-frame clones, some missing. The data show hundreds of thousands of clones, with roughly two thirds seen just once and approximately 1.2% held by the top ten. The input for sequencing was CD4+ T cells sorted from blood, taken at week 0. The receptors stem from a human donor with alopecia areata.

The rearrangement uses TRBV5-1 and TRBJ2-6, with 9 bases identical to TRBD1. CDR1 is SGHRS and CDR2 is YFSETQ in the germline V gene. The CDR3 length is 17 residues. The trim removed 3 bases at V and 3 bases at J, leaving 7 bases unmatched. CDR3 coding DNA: TGCGCCAGCAGCTCGTCCCGGGACAGGGATGGGGCCAACGTCCTGACTTTC. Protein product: CASSSSRDRDGANVLTF.

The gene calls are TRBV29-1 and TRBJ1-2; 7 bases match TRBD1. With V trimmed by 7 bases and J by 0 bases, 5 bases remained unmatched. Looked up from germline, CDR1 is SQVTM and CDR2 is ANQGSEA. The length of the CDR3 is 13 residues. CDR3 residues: CSAYRGTNYGYTF. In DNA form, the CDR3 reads TGCAGCGCCTACAGGGGCACTAACTATGGCTACACCTTC.

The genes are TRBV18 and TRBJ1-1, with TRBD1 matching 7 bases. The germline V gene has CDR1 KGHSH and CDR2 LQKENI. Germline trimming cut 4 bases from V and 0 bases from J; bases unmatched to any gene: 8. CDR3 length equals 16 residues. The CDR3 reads CASSLRQGALNTEAFF. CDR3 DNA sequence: TGTGCCAGCTCACTACGACAGGGTGCATTGAACACTGAAGCTTTCTTT.

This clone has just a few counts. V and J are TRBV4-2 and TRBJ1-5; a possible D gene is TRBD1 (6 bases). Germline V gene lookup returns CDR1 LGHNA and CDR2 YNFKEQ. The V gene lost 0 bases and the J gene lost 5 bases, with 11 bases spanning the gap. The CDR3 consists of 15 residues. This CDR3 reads CASSQEWDIDQPQHF. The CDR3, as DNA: TGTGCCAGCAGCCAAGAATGGGACATCGATCAGCCCCAGCATTTT.

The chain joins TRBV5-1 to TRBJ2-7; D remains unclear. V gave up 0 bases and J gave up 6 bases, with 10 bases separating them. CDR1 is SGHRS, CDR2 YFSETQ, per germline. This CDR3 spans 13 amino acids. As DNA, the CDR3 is TGCGCCAGCAGCTTGGCCGGGCAGACCGAGCAGTACTTC. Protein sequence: CASSLAGQTEQYF.

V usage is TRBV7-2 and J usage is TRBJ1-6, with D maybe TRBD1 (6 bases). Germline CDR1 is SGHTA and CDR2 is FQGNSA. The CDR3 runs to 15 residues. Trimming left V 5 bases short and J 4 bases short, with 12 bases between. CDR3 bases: TGTGCCAGCAGCATCAACAGGGCGTATAATTCACCCCTCCACTTT. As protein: CASSINRAYNSPLHF.

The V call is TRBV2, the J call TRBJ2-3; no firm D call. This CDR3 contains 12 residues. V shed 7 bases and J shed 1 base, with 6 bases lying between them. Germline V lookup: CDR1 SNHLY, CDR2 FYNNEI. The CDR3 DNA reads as TGTGCCAGCAATCGGGGCACAGATACGCAGTATTTT. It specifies CASNRGTDTQYF.

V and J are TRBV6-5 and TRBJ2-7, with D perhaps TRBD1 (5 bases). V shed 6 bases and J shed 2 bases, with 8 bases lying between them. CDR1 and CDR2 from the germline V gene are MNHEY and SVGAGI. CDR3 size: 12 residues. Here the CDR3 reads CASSLDTYEQYF. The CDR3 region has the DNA TGTGCCAGCAGCCTGGACACCTACGAGCAGTACTTC.

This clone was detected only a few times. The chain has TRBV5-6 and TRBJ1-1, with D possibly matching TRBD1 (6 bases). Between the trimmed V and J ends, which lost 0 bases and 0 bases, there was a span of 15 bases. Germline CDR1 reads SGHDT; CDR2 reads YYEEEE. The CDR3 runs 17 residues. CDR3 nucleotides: TGTGCCAGCAGCTTGGGTCCCTGGGGGGCCTTGAACACTGAAGCTTTCTTT. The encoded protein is CASSLGPWGALNTEAFF.

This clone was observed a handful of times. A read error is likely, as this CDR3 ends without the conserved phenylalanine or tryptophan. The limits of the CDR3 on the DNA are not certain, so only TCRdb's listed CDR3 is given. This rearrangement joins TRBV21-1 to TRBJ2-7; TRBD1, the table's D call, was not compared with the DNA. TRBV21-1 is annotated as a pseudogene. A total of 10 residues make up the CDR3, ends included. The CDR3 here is CASSTAGAQL.

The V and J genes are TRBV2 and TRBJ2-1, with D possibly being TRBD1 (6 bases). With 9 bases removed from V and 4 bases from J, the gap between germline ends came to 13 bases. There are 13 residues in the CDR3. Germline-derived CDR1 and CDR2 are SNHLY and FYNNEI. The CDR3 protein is CASSGQLYNEQFF. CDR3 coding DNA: TGTGCCAGTTCCGGACAGTTATACAATGAGCAGTTCTTC.

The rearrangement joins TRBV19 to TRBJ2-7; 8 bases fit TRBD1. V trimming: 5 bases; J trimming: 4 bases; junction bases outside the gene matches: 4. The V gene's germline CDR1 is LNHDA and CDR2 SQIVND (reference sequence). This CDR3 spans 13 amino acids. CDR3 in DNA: TGTGCCAGTAGTCAGGACAGGGATTACGAGCAGTACTTC. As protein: CASSQDRDYEQYF.

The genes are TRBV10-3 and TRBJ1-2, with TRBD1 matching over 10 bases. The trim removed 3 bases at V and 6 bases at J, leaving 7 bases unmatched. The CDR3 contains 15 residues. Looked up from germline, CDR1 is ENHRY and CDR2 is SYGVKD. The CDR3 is CAISEDRGRDHGYTF. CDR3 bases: TGTGCCATCAGTGAAGACAGGGGGCGAGATCATGGCTACACCTTC.

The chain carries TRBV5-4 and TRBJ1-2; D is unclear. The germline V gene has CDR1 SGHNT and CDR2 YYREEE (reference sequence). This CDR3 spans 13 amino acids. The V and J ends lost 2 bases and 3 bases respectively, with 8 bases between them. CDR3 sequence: CASSFIGDYGYTF. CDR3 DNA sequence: TGTGCCAGCAGCTTTATAGGCGACTATGGCTACACCTTC. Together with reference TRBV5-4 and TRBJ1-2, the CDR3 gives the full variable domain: ETGVTQSPTHLIKTRGQQVTLRCSSQSGHNTVSWYQQALGQGPQFIFQYYREEENGRGNFPPRFSGLQFPNYSSELNVNALELDDSALYLCASSFIGDYGYTFGSGTRLTVV.

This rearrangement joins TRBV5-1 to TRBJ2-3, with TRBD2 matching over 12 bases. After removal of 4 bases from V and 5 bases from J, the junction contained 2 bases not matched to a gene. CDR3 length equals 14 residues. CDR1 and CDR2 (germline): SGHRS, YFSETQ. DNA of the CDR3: TGCGCCAGCAGCCCGGGACTAGCGGGAGATACGCAGTATTTT. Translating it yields CASSPGLAGDTQYF.

Here the CDR3 reads CASSLLERATSETQYF. In DNA, the CDR3 is TGTGCCAGCAGCTTGTTGGAGCGGGCGACTTCCGAGACCCAGTACTTC. The rearrangement links TRBV5-4 to TRBJ2-5; D is possibly TRBD2 (6 bases). Deletions cut 1 base from V and 5 bases from J, with 18 bases between. The CDR3 totals 16 residues. Per the germline V gene, CDR1 is SGHNT and CDR2 is YYREEE (reference sequence).